In its sample, the clone carrying this T cell receptor beta chain was seen many times. Ahead of thyroid surgery, no patient had received treatment of any kind. The record originates from a study of metastatic and nonmetastatic thyroid tumors. As for the study in general: Comparative analysis of repertoires was undertaken across blood and tumor or nodule tissue obtained from malignant and benign thyroid patients.

Per the original data handling: Between-group CDR3 differences, defined by clinicopathological status, yielded a distant-metastasis classifier for papillary thyroid cancer. TCRdb re-called the PCR reads with MiXCR. The V and J calls were not made by the authors but by TCRdb's processing. The repertoire holds some 15,000 clones, under 15% seen once, with approximately 16% in the top ten. This CDR3 is built from 17 residues. V dropped 1 base and J dropped 4; count of bases not matched to a gene: 8. Looked up from germline, CDR1 is MNHNS and CDR2 is SASEGT. The chain joins TRBV6-1 to TRBJ2-5; 11 nucleotides match TRBD1. This receptor was taken from a female donor with papillary thyroid cancer or a benign thyroid nodule (not recorded which). Some clones in this sample may be carry-over from other donors' samples. The sample taken for sequencing was tumor tissue. In nucleotides, the CDR3 is TGTGCCAGCAGTGAAGTGGGGACAGGGGGGGGGAGAGAGACCCAGTACTTC. Its translation: CASSEVGTGGGRETQYF.